These 26 T cell receptor beta chains were all obtained from the same sample, sequenced in a study of Ad26.COV2.S vaccination and SARS-CoV-2 variants. The method was immunoSEQ multiplex PCR; TCRdb's version includes in-frame clones alone and lacks a portion of them. The table has some 350,000 clones, just over 90% seen once. This specimen consisted of peripheral blood, obtained after recovery from COVID-19. All receptors derive from a human donor who had recovered from COVID-19.

The chain joins TRBV3-1 (or the pseudogene TRBV3-2) to TRBJ2-1, with 11 bases lining up with TRBD2. This CDR3 is built from 15 residues. Germline CDR1 is LGHDT and CDR2 is YNNKEL (reference sequence). V dropped 0 bases and J dropped 13; count of bases not matched to a gene: 8. CDR3 nucleotide sequence: TGTGCCAGCAGCCAAGATAGCGGGGGGGCCTTAGGCCAGTTCTTC. Translated: CASSQDSGGALGQFF.

The chain has TRBV10-2 and TRBJ2-3; TRBD2 might be the D (5 bases). The V end lost 7 bases, the J end lost 0 bases, and 14 bases lay between the germline ends. The CDR3 consists of 15 residues. Germline V lookup: CDR1 WSHSY, CDR2 SAAADI. CDR3 sequence reads: CASKRERTSTDTQYF. The CDR3 bases are TGCGCCAGCAAGAGGGAGAGGACTAGCACAGATACGCAGTATTTT.

A single count supports this clone. The chain carries TRBV6-2 or TRBV6-3 and TRBJ2-1; D unclear. CDR3 size: 11 residues. Germline V gene data show CDR1 as MNHEY and CDR2 as SVGEGT. V was cut by 2 bases and J by 7 bases, with 3 bases left in between. In nucleotides, the CDR3 is TGTGCCAGCAGTTACGGGAATGAGCAGTTCTTC. Protein sequence: CASSYGNEQFF.

The genes are TRBV19 and TRBJ2-5; D might be TRBD1 (6 bases). The V end was cut by 5 bases, the J end by 1 base, with 17 bases between. Germline V gene sequence: CDR1 LNHDA, CDR2 SQIVND (reference sequence). The CDR3 has 16 amino acids. The CDR3 sequence is CASSGGPGRLQETQYF. CDR3 nucleotide sequence: TGTGCCAGTAGTGGGGGCCCGGGACGGCTCCAAGAGACCCAGTACTTC.

The chain recombines TRBV6-2 or TRBV6-3 with TRBJ2-6; D may match TRBD1 or TRBD2 (5 bases each). The CDR3 runs 16 residues. With 4 bases removed from V and 4 bases from J, the gap between germline ends came to 14 bases. The V gene's germline CDR1 is MNHEY and CDR2 SVGEGT. The chain's CDR3 is CASSSGRSGGANVLTF. The CDR3 nucleotides read TGTGCCAGCAGTTCGGGACGGTCGGGAGGGGCCAACGTCCTGACTTTC.

J is TRBJ2-4 and V is TRBV6-5; TRBD2 aligns across 8 bases. Germline CDR1 reads MNHEY; CDR2 reads SVGAGI. V was pared by 0 bases and J by 8 bases, with 3 bases of the junction left unmatched. This CDR3 has 14 amino acids. The CDR3 loop is CASSYSRGEDIQYF. The DNA of the CDR3 is TGTGCCAGCAGTTACTCGCGGGGGGAGGACATTCAGTACTTC.

This chain connects TRBV5-6 to TRBJ2-5; the match to TRBD2 covers 12 bases. This CDR3 has 16 amino acids. V trimming: 1 base; J trimming: 2 bases; junction bases outside the gene matches: 3. Looked up from germline, CDR1 is SGHDT and CDR2 is YYEEEE. For the CDR3, the DNA is TGTGCCAGCAGCTTGTCTGGACTAGCGGGGCAAGAGACCCAGTACTTC. Its protein is CASSLSGLAGQETQYF.

This clone has just one count. The V and J genes are TRBV5-5 and TRBJ2-7; 11 bases agree with TRBD2. This CDR3 comprises 18 residues. The V and J ends lost 4 bases and 6 bases, in that order; junction bases with no gene match: 18. Germline V gene lookup returns CDR1 SGHKS and CDR2 YYEKEE (reference sequence). Here the CDR3 DNA reads TGTGCCAGCAGCGTCTATAGCGGGGGGGCCCCCATTGAGGGCGAGCAGTACTTC. Amino acids: CASSVYSGGAPIEGEQYF. Drawing the rest from reference TRBV5-5 and TRBJ2-7, the complete variable domain is DAGVTQSPTHLIKTRGQQVTLRCSPISGHKSVSWYQQVLGQGPQFIFQYYEKEERGRGNFPDRFSARQFPNYSSELNVNALLLGDSALYLCASSVYSGGAPIEGEQYFGPGTRLTVT.

V usage is TRBV11-2 and J usage is TRBJ2-1; D is ambiguous. V lost 1 base and J lost 2, with 9 bases in between. The germline V gene has CDR1 SGHAT and CDR2 FQNNGV. The CDR3 totals 15 residues. CDR3 residues: CASSLAVGAYNEQFF. The DNA of the CDR3 is TGTGCCAGCAGCTTAGCGGTTGGGGCCTACAATGAGCAGTTCTTC.

The J gene is TRBJ2-7, the V gene TRBV6-1; perhaps TRBD1 as D (5 bases). CDR1 and CDR2 from the germline V gene are MNHNS and SASEGT. The V and J ends lost 0 bases and 2 bases respectively, with 17 bases between them. The CDR3 extends over 17 amino acids. The CDR3 loop is CASSEAMGRGFTYEQYF. The CDR3 nucleotides are TGTGCCAGCAGTGAAGCGATGGGAAGGGGTTTTACCTACGAGCAGTACTTC.

This clone was detected only once. J is TRBJ1-3 and V is TRBV5-1; the D is unclear. Trimming shortened V by 0 bases and J by 0 bases, and 7 bases separated the two germline ends. The CDR3 extends over 15 amino acids. Germline-derived CDR1 and CDR2 are SGHRS and YFSETQ. The CDR3 loop reads CASSLGGYSGNTIYF. CDR3 in DNA: TGCGCCAGCAGCTTGGGTGGCTACTCTGGAAACACCATATATTTT.

In its sample, this clone was seen once. The chain uses TRBV19 and TRBJ1-5; tentative D call: TRBD1 (5 bases). Trimming shortened V by 3 bases and J by 4 bases, and 22 bases separated the two germline ends. Per germline, CDR1 LNHDA and CDR2 SQIVND (reference sequence). The CDR3 runs 18 residues. CDR3 in DNA: TGTGCCAGTAGTATCTCCGGGACTCTCATCGGCGAGAATCAGCCCCAGCATTTT. It encodes CASSISGTLIGENQPQHF.

The chain has TRBV7-9 and TRBJ2-7; 7 bases align to TRBD1. The germline gives CDR1 SEHNR, CDR2 FQNEAQ (reference sequence). The J segment lost 0 bases and the V segment lost 6 bases, leaving 8 bases of the junction unmatched. CDR3 length equals 15 residues. The CDR3 sequence is CASSSTGAPSYEQYF. The DNA for the CDR3 is TGTGCCAGCAGTTCCACAGGGGCACCCTCCTACGAGCAGTACTTC.

The rearrangement uses TRBV15 and TRBJ2-3; 10 nucleotides line up with TRBD2. Germline V gene lookup returns CDR1 LNHNV and CDR2 YYDKDF (reference sequence). CDR3 size: 18 residues. The ends lost 4 bases at V and 3 bases at J; junction bases unmatched: 13. CDR3 bases: TGTGCCACCAGCACTCAGCTGGGGCTAGCGGGGGCAACAGATACGCAGTATTTT. It is translated as CATSTQLGLAGATDTQYF.

The gene calls are TRBV6-5 and TRBJ1-2; D is ambiguous. The V end was cut by 2 bases, the J end by 0 bases, with 4 bases between. There are 13 residues in the CDR3. Germline V gene sequence: CDR1 MNHEY, CDR2 SVGAGI. The CDR3 DNA follows: TGTGCCAGCAGTTACAGAACTAACTATGGCTACACCTTC. Amino acid sequence: CASSYRTNYGYTF.

V and J are TRBV5-4 and TRBJ2-2; D is possibly TRBD1 (6 bases). The germline CDR1 and CDR2 sequences are SGHNT and YYREEE (reference sequence). V lost 4 bases and J lost 8, with 15 bases in between. The CDR3 has 14 residues. CDR3 nucleotide sequence: TGTGCCAGCAGCGGTACAGGGACCCTTGGGGAGCTGTTTTTT. Its translation: CASSGTGTLGELFF.

The chain joins TRBV7-2 to TRBJ2-7; D is possibly TRBD2 (6 bases). Trimming removed 1 base at V and 3 bases at J, with 10 bases between. There are 14 residues in the CDR3. Germline lookup yields CDR1 SGHTA and CDR2 FQGNSA. CDR3 region: CASSLGDSGYEQYF. For the CDR3, the DNA is TGTGCCAGCAGCTTAGGGGATAGCGGCTACGAGCAGTACTTC.

This rearrangement joins TRBV5-1 to TRBJ2-3; 10 bases fit TRBD2. Germline V CDR1 and CDR2: SGHRS, YFSETQ. There are 18 residues in the CDR3. The trim removed 1 base at V and 0 bases at J, leaving 8 bases unmatched. The CDR3 region has the DNA TGCGCCAGCAGCTTGTCCGTGGTAGCGGGGGGAAGCACAGATACGCAGTATTTT. Protein: CASSLSVVAGGSTDTQYF.

This clone has only a few counts. The gene calls are TRBV25-1 and TRBJ1-3; D is unclear. V gave up 5 bases and J gave up 0 bases, with 8 bases separating them. CDR3 length: 14 residues. The germline V gene has CDR1 MGHDK and CDR2 SYGVNS. CDR3 DNA sequence: TGTGCCAGCAGTAACGATGCCTCTGGAAACACCATATATTTT. Protein: CASSNDASGNTIYF.

The rearrangement joins TRBV27 to TRBJ1-2; D is ambiguous. The CDR3 has 13 residues. Per the germline V gene, CDR1 is MNHEY and CDR2 is SMNVEV (reference sequence). Trimming pared 5 bases from V and 2 bases from J, leaving 9 bases between. The CDR3 DNA follows: TGTGCCAGCAGTCCCGGACCAAACTATGGCTACACCTTC. Translated: CASSPGPNYGYTF.

The V call is TRBV6-5, the J call TRBJ1-6, with D uncertain. The germline V gene has CDR1 MNHEY and CDR2 SVGAGI. The length of the CDR3 is 14 residues. Trimming left V 5 bases short and J 2 bases short, with 7 bases between. The CDR3 DNA reads as TGTGCCAGCAGTACCGGGCCCTATAATTCACCCCTCCACTTT. As protein: CASSTGPYNSPLHF.

The genes are TRBV27 and TRBJ1-1; TRBD1 might be the D (5 bases). V dropped 2 bases and J dropped 3 bases, with 10 bases sitting between them. This CDR3 has 14 amino acids. Germline V gene sequence: CDR1 MNHEY, CDR2 SMNVEV (reference sequence). In DNA, the CDR3 is TGTGCCAGCAGTTTACAGGGTGGGTACACTGAAGCTTTCTTT. Its protein is CASSLQGGYTEAFF.

This clone came up a few times. The V and J genes are TRBV3-1 (or the pseudogene TRBV3-2) and TRBJ2-7; no firm D call. The germline V gene encodes CDR1 LGHDT and CDR2 YNNKEL (reference sequence). V was shortened by 0 bases and J by 1 base, with 10 bases between the two germline ends. The CDR3 spans 15 residues. In nucleotides, the CDR3 is TGTGCCAGCAGCCAAGATCTGGGGTCGTCCTACGAGCAGTACTTC. This encodes CASSQDLGSSYEQYF.

The chain carries TRBV7-6 and TRBJ2-7, with TRBD1 identical over 8 bases. The CDR3 spans 14 residues. Trimming removed 2 bases from V and 2 bases from J; junction bases left unmatched: 2. Germline V gene lookup returns CDR1 SGHVS and CDR2 FNYEAQ. CDR3 sequence reads: CASSLRTGPYEQYF. The DNA of the CDR3 is TGTGCCAGCAGCTTAAGGACAGGGCCCTACGAGCAGTACTTC. Variable domain in full (rest from reference TRBV7-6 and TRBJ2-7): GAGVSQSPRYKVTKRGQDVALRCDPISGHVSLYWYRQALGQGPEFLTYFNYEAQQDKSGLPNDRFSAERPEGSISTLTIQRTEQRDSAMYRCASSLRTGPYEQYFGPGTRLTVT.

The V and J genes are TRBV19 and TRBJ1-1, with 7 nucleotides matching TRBD1. Unmatched junction bases numbered 7, after V lost 4 bases and J lost 2 bases. Germline-derived CDR1 and CDR2 are LNHDA and SQIVND (reference sequence). The CDR3 length is 15 residues. The CDR3 region is CASSTGGQPNTEAFF. In DNA form, the CDR3 reads TGTGCCAGTAGTACCGGGGGACAGCCTAACACTGAAGCTTTCTTT.

CDR3 coding DNA: TGTGCCAGCAGTGAATGGGGCTGGGCCCCCAATCAGCCCCAGCATTTT. This codes for CASSEWGWAPNQPQHF. The V call is TRBV2, the J call TRBJ1-5, with D tentatively TRBD1 (5 bases). The V gene's germline CDR1 is SNHLY and CDR2 FYNNEI. V shed 2 bases and J shed 3 bases, with 14 bases lying between them. This CDR3 has 16 residues.